These 16 T cell receptor beta chains originate from one sample sequenced in a study of human T cells and chemical hapten exposure. TCRdb analysed the RACE reads with MiXCR anew, one entry per CDR3 protein. The sample comprises around 70,000 distinct CDR3 sequences, around 6.5% of which are singletons, and roughly 3.5% rests with the top ten. Time point given: healthy volunteer bleed at 6 weeks. Sequencing started from total RNA isolated from unfractionated whole blood. Sequences were obtained from whole blood. The receptors originated from a female donor in good health. Some clones in this sample may be carry-over from other donors' samples.

This clonotype has more than one count but fewer than ten. The chain uses TRBV5-6 and TRBJ2-7; 11 positions agree with TRBD1. This CDR3 is 14 amino acids long. Germline-derived CDR1 and CDR2 are SGHDT and YYEEEE. Trimming at V came to 2 bases and at J to 7 bases, leaving 5 bases not matched to a gene. The DNA for the CDR3 is TGTGCCAGCAGCTTCGGACAGGGGGCGGGAGAGCAGTACTTC. Residues: CASSFGQGAGEQYF.

The table lists this clonotype with many counts. The J gene is TRBJ2-2, the V gene TRBV7-8; TRBD1 is a possible D gene (6 bases). This CDR3 is built from 15 residues. Germline loops: CDR1 SGHVS, CDR2 FQNEAQ. The V gene lost 7 bases and the J gene lost 7 bases, with 19 bases spanning the gap. Here the CDR3 reads CASIELQGSDGELFF. CDR3 DNA sequence: TGTGCCAGCATCGAACTACAGGGATCCGACGGGGAGCTGTTTTTT.

This clonotype was picked up many times. The gene calls are TRBV11-2 and TRBJ2-2; 7 bases map to TRBD1. The CDR3 runs 15 residues. Unmatched junction bases numbered 4, after V lost 3 bases and J lost 3 bases. The V gene's germline CDR1 is SGHAT and CDR2 FQNNGV. This CDR3 is CASSLGTEYTGELFF. The CDR3 DNA reads TGTGCCAGCAGCTTGGGGACAGAGTACACCGGGGAGCTGTTTTTT. The full variable domain, in which reference TRBV11-2 and TRBJ2-2 provide the parts outside the CDR3, is EAGVAQSPRYKIIEKRQSVAFWCNPISGHATLYWYQQILGQGPKLLIQFQNNGVVDDSQLPKDRFSAERLKGVDSTLKIQPAKLEDSAVYLCASSLGTEYTGELFFGEGSRLTVL.

This sequence joins TRBV27 and TRBJ1-2, with 8 bases fitting TRBD1. The germline gives CDR1 MNHEY, CDR2 SMNVEV (reference sequence). Germline trimming cut 3 bases from V and 8 bases from J; bases unmatched to any gene: 5. The CDR3 runs to 13 residues. CDR3 in amino acids: CASSFYRGEGYTF. CDR3 in DNA: TGTGCCAGCAGTTTTTACAGGGGGGAAGGCTACACCTTC.

This clonotype has a handful of counts. CDR3 protein: CSARSLTGGADVGETQYF. The DNA of the CDR3 is TGCAGTGCTAGATCCCTGACAGGGGGCGCGGATGTAGGGGAGACCCAGTACTTC. The J gene is TRBJ2-5, the V gene TRBV20-1, with 10 bases that match TRBD1. Trimming cost V 2 bases and J 5 bases; bases outside gene matches: 17. The CDR3 length is 18 residues. From germline, CDR1 is DFQATT and CDR2 SNEGSKA (reference sequence).

This clonotype has ten or more counts. This chain links TRBV4-3 with TRBJ1-1; D remains ambiguous. The CDR3 runs to 15 residues. With 0 bases removed from V and 5 bases from J, the gap between germline ends came to 13 bases. CDR1 and CDR2 from the germline V gene are LGHNA and YSLEER. CDR3 protein: CASSQESIPGTEAFF. In DNA, the CDR3 is TGCGCCAGCAGCCAAGAGAGCATCCCTGGGACTGAAGCTTTCTTT.

This clonotype turned up a few times. This rearrangement joins TRBV15 to TRBJ2-3; weak D call: TRBD1 (5 bases). CDR1 is LNHNV, CDR2 YYDKDF, per germline (reference sequence). The V gene lost 0 bases and the J gene lost 6 bases, with 10 bases spanning the gap. This CDR3 comprises 14 residues. CDR3 DNA: TGTGCCACCAGCAGAGACAGGGCGGCGGATACGCAGTATTTT. Translation gives CATSRDRAADTQYF.

This clonotype was seen many times. The V gene is TRBV12-3 or TRBV12-4, the J gene TRBJ1-5, with 9 bases fitting TRBD1. This CDR3 is 16 amino acids long. J gave up 2 bases and V 4 bases, and 6 bases lay outside the gene matches. DNA of the CDR3: TGTGCCAGCAGTTCTGACAGGGGGGATCGCAATCAGCCCCAGCATTTT. Protein: CASSSDRGDRNQPQHF.

This clonotype was seen repeatedly, ten times or more. The CDR3 DNA sequence: TGTGCCAGCAGTCCTGGGGGGGTCTCGACCAAAAACATTCAGTACTTC. Amino acids: CASSPGGVSTKNIQYF. The chain carries TRBV28 and TRBJ2-4, with TRBD2 identical over 7 bases. Trimming took 5 bases from V and 2 from J; bases not matched to a gene: 9. There are 16 residues in the CDR3. Per germline, CDR1 MDHEN and CDR2 SYDVKM.

Ten or more counts support this clonotype. The V and J genes are TRBV6-2 or TRBV6-3 and TRBJ2-7; 11 nucleotides align to TRBD2. The germline V gene has CDR1 MNHEY and CDR2 SVGEGT. The length of the CDR3 is 16 residues. Germline trimming cut 5 bases from V and 0 bases from J; bases unmatched to any gene: 6. CDR3 loop: CASSTPGLAASYEQYF. CDR3 coding DNA: TGTGCCAGCAGTACCCCGGGACTAGCGGCCTCCTACGAGCAGTACTTC.

The chain couples TRBV19 to TRBJ2-5; a weak D match, TRBD2 (5 bases). The CDR3 covers 14 residues. Trimming cost V 8 bases and J 3 bases, with 16 bases left between them. Germline assignment: CDR1 LNHDA and CDR2 SQIVND (reference sequence). CDR3 DNA sequence: TGTGCCAGTTCCCGGGGTAGCGCGGAAGAGACCCAGTACTTC. It codes for CASSRGSAEETQYF.

The sample holds many counts of this clonotype. V and J are TRBV10-3 and TRBJ1-2, with D possibly matching TRBD1 (6 bases). This CDR3 spans 14 amino acids. Trimming removed 0 bases at V and 4 bases at J, with 9 bases between. Germline V gene sequence: CDR1 ENHRY, CDR2 SYGVKD. The CDR3, as DNA: TGTGCCATCAGTGAGTCGAAGGGGGGCTATGGCTACACCTTC. Amino acids: CAISESKGGYGYTF.

This clonotype was observed a handful of times. The chain links TRBV28 to TRBJ2-7; tentative D call: TRBD2 (5 bases). Looked up from germline, CDR1 is MDHEN and CDR2 is SYDVKM. The V gene lost 6 bases and the J gene lost 2 bases, with 17 bases spanning the gap. The CDR3 runs to 15 residues. CDR3 sequence reads: CASSLTEGFPYEQYF. The DNA of the CDR3 is TGTGCCAGCAGCCTCACCGAGGGATTCCCCTACGAGCAGTACTTC.

The chain has TRBV20-1 and TRBJ2-7; perhaps TRBD1 as D (6 bases). Looked up from germline, CDR1 is DFQATT and CDR2 is SNEGSKA (reference sequence). The ends were cut back, 3 bases at V and 4 bases at J, with 16 bases in the middle. The CDR3 extends over 14 amino acids. In nucleotides, the CDR3 is TGCAGTGCTAGCAAGCAGACAGGTTCATACGAGCAGTACTTC. Its translation is CSASKQTGSYEQYF.

This clonotype was observed a few times. V and J are TRBV6-6 and TRBJ1-5, with D possibly matching TRBD1 (5 bases). Germline lookup yields CDR1 MNHNY and CDR2 SVGAGI (reference sequence). V was cut by 5 bases and J by 7 bases, with 15 bases left in between. The CDR3 sequence is 14 residues long. The CDR3 DNA reads as TGTGCCAGCAGTACCGCCCTGGACAACCAGCCCCAGCATTTT. Protein: CASSTALDNQPQHF.

This clonotype occurred many times. The chain couples TRBV3-1 to TRBJ1-2; 11 nucleotides match TRBD1. CDR3 length: 14 residues. Germline V gives CDR1 LGHDT, CDR2 YNNKEL (reference sequence). With 5 bases clipped from V and 3 bases from J, the junction kept 2 bases outside the gene matches. CDR3 region: CASSGTGGDYGYTF. The DNA of the CDR3 is TGTGCCAGCAGCGGGACAGGGGGTGACTATGGCTACACCTTC.